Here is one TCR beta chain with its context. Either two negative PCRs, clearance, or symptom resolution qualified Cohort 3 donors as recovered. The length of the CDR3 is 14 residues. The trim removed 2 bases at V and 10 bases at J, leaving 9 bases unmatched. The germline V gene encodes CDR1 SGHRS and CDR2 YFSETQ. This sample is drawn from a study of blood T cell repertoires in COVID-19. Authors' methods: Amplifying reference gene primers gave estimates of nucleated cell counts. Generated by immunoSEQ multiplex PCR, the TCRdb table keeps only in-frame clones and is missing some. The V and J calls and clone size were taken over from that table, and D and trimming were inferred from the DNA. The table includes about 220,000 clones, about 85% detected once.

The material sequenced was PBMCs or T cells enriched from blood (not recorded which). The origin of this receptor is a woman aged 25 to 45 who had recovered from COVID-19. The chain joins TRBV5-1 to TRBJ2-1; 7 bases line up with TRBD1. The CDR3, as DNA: TGCGCCAGCAGCTTAAGACAGGGCGCACAGGAGCAGTTCTTC. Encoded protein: CASSLRQGAQEQFF.